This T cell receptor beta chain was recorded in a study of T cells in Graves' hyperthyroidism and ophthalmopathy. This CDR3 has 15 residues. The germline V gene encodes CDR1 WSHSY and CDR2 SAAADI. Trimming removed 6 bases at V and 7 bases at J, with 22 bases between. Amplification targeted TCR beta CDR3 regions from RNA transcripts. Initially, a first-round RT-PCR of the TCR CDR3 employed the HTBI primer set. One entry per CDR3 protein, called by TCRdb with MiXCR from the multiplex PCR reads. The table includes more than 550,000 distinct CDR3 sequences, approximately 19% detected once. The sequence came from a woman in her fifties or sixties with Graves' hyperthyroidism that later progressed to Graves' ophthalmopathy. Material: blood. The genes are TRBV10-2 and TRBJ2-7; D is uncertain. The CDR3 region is CASRNSVLQQFEQYF. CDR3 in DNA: TGCGCCAGCAGAAACAGCGTTCTCCAGCAGTTTGAGCAGTACTTC.